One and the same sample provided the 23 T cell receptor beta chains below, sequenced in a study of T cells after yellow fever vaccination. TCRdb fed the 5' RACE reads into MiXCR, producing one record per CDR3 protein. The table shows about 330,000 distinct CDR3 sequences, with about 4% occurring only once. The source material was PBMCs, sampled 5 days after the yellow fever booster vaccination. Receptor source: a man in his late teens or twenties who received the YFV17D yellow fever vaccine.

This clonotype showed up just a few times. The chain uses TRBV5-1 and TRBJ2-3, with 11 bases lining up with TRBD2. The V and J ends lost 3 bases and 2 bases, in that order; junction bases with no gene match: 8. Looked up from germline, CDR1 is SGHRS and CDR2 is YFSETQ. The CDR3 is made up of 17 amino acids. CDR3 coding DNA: TGCGCCAGCAGCTCCCCTAGCGGGGGGCCACCCACAGATACGCAGTATTTT. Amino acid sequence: CASSSPSGGPPTDTQYF.

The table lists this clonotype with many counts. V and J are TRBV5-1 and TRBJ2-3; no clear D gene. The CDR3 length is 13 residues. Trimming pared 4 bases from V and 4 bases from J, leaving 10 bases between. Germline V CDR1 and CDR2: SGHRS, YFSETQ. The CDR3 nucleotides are TGCGCCAGCAGCCGGAAGGGATCAGATACGCAGTATTTT. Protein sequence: CASSRKGSDTQYF.

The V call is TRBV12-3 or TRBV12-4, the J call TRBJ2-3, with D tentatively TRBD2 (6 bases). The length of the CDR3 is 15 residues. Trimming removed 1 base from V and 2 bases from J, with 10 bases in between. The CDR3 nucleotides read TGTGCCAGCAGTTTAGGCGGGGAGCACACAGATACGCAGTATTTT. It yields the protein CASSLGGEHTDTQYF.

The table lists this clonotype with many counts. The CDR3 reads CASNTNWGTEAFF. CDR3 sequence (DNA): TGTGCCAGCAACACCAACTGGGGCACTGAAGCTTTCTTT. This chain connects TRBV6-2 or TRBV6-3 to TRBJ1-1; D not certain. This CDR3 comprises 13 residues. Germline CDR1 is MNHEY and CDR2 is SVGEGT. Between the trimmed V and J ends, which lost 7 bases and 4 bases, there was a span of 13 bases.

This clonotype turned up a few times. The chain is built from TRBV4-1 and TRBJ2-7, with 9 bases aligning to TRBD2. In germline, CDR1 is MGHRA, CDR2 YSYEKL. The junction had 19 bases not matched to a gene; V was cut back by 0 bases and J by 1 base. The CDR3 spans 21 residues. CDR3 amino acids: CASSQDLGSGGYKRWSYEQYF. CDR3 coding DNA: TGCGCCAGCAGCCAAGATTTGGGAAGCGGGGGGTATAAGCGTTGGTCCTACGAGCAGTACTTC.

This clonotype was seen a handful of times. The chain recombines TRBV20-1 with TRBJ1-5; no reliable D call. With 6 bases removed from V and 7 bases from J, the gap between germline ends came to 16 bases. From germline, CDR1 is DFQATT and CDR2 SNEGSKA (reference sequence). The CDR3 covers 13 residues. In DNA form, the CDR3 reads TGCAGTGCCACCCTCGGCGGCGGGCAGCCCCAGCATTTT. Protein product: CSATLGGGQPQHF.

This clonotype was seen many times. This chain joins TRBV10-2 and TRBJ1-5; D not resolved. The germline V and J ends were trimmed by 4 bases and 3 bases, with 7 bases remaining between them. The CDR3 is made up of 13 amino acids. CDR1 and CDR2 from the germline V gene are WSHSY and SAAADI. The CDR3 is CASSASPNQPQHF. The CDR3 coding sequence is TGCGCCAGCAGTGCCAGCCCCAATCAGCCCCAGCATTTT.

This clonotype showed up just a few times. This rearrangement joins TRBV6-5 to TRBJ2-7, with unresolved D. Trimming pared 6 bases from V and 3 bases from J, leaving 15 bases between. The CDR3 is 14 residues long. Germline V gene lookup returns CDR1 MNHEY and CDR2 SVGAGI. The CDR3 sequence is CASSPRKVYYEQYF. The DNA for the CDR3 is TGTGCCAGCAGCCCCCGGAAAGTCTACTACGAGCAGTACTTC.

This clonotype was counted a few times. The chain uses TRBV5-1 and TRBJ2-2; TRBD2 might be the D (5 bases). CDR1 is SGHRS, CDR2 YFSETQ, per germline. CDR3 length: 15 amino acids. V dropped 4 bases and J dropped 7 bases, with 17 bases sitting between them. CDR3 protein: CASSRNRGLIGELFF. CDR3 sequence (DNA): TGCGCCAGCAGCCGAAACCGAGGGCTCATCGGGGAGCTGTTTTTT.

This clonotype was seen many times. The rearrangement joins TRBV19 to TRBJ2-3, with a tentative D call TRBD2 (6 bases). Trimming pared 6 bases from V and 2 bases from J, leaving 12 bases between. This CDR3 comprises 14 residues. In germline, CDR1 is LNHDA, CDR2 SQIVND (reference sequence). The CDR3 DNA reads TGTGCCAGTAGAAGGCGGGGATACACAGATACGCAGTATTTT. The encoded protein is CASRRRGYTDTQYF.

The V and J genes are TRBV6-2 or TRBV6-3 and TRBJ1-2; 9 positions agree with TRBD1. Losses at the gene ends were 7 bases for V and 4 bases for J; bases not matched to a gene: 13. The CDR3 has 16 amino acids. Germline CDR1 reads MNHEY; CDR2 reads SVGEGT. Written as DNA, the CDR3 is TGTGCCAGCAAAGACAGGGGGATGACAAACACCTATGGCTACACCTTC. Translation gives CASKDRGMTNTYGYTF.

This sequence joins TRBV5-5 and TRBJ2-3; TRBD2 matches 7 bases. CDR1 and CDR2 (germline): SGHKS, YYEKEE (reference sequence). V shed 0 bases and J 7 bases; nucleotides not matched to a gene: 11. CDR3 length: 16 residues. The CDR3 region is CASSLVSVGRGNTQYF. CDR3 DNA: TGTGCCAGCAGCTTGGTCTCTGTAGGGCGGGGGAATACGCAGTATTTT.

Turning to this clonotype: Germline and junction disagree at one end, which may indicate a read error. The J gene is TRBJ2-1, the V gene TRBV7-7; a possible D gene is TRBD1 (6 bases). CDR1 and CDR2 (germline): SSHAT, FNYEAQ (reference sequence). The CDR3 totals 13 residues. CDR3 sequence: CASSLDRSNEQFF. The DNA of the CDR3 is TGTGCTAGCAGCTTAGACAGGTCCAATGAGCAGTTCTTC.

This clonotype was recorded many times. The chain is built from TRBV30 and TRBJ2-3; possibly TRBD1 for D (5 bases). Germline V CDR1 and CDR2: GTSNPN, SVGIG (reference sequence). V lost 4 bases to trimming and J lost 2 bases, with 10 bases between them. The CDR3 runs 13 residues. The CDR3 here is CAWTSQDTDTQYF. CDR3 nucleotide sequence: TGTGCCTGGACCTCACAGGACACAGATACGCAGTATTTT. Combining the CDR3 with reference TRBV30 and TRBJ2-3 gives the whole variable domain SQTIHQWPATLVQPVGSPLSLECTVEGTSNPNLYWYRQAAGRGLQLLFYSVGIGQISSEVPQNLSASRPQDRQFILSSKKLLLSDSGFYLCAWTSQDTDTQYFGPGTRLTVL.

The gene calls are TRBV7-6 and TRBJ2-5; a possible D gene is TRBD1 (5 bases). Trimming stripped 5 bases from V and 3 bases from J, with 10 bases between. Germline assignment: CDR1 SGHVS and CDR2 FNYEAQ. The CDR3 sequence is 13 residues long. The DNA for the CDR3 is TGTGCCAGCAGCAGCAGGGTCAAAGAGACCCAGTACTTC. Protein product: CASSSRVKETQYF.

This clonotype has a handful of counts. This chain's CDR3 is CATLLGLLNYGYTF. Written as DNA, the CDR3 is TGCGCCACCCTCCTCGGGCTCCTTAACTATGGCTACACCTTC. The chain joins TRBV5-1 to TRBJ1-2, with D unclear. CDR1 and CDR2 (germline): SGHRS, YFSETQ. V lost 9 bases to trimming and J lost 1 base, with 16 bases between them. The CDR3 contains 14 residues.

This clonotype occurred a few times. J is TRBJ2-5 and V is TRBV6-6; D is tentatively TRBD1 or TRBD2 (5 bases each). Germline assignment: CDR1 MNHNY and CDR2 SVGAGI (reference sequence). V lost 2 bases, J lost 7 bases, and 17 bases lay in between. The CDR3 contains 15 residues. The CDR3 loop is CASSYELGAWGTQYF. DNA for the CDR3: TGTGCCAGCAGTTACGAACTCGGGGCCTGGGGGACCCAGTACTTC.

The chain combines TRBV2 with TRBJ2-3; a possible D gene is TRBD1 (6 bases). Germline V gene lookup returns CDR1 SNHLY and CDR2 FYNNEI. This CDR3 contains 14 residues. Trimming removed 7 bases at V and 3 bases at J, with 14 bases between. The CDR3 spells CASNKGQKTDTQYF. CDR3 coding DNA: TGTGCCAGCAATAAAGGACAGAAAACAGATACGCAGTATTTT.

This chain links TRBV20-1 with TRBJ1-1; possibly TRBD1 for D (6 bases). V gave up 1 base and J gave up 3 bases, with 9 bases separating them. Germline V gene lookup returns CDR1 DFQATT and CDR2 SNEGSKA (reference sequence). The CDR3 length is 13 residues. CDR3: CSARGRGDTEAFF. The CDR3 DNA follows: TGCAGTGCTAGAGGCAGGGGTGACACTGAAGCTTTCTTT.

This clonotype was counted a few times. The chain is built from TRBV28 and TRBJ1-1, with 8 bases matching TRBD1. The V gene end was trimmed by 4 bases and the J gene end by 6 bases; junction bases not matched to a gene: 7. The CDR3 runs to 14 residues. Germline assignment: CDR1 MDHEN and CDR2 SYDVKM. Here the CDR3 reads CASSWDRLVAEAFF. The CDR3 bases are TGTGCCAGCAGTTGGGACAGGTTGGTGGCTGAAGCTTTCTTT. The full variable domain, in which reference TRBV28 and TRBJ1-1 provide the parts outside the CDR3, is DVKVTQSSRYLVKRTGEKVFLECVQDMDHENMFWYRQDPGLGLRLIYFSYDVKMKEKGDIPEGYSVSREKKERFSLILESASTNQTSMYLCASSWDRLVAEAFFGQGTRLTVV.

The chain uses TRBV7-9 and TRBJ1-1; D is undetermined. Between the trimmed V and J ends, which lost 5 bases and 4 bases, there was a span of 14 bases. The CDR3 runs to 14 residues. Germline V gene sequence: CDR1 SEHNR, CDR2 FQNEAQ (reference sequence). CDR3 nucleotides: TGTGCCAGCAGCCAGTTTGGTACCTCCACTGAAGCTTTCTTT. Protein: CASSQFGTSTEAFF.

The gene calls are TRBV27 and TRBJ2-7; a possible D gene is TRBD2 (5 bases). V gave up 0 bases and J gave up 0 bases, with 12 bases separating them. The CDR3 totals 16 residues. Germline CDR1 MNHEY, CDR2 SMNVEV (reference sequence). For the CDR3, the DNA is TGTGCCAGCAGTTTATCGCCAGAGGGTCCCTCCTACGAGCAGTACGTC. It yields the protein CASSLSPEGPSYEQYV.

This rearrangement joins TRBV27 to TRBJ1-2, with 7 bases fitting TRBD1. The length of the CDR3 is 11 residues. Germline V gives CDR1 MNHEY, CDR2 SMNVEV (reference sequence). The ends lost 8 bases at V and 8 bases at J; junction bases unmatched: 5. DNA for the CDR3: TGTGCCAGCGGAACAGGGGCCGGCTACACCTTC. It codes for CASGTGAGYTF.